These 27 T cell receptor beta chains came from one sample sequenced in a study of cytomegalovirus exposure and HLA in healthy donors. Primers: 60 Vbeta forward and 13 Jbeta reverse. Libraries were prepared by immunoSEQ multiplex PCR; TCRdb keeps only in-frame clonotypes and omits some of them. The data show about 170,000 clones, 82% seen once. Sequencing was carried out using PBMCs. The receptor source for this set is a girl aged 10-17 years in good health and CMV-seropositive.

The J gene is TRBJ2-3, the V gene TRBV19; 9 positions match TRBD2. Trimming took 6 bases from V and 1 from J; bases not matched to a gene: 8. This CDR3 has 16 amino acids. In germline, CDR1 is LNHDA, CDR2 SQIVND (reference sequence). The DNA for the CDR3 is TGTGCCAGTAGGCAACCTATAGCGGGGGGCACAGATACGCAGTATTTT. Encoded protein: CASRQPIAGGTDTQYF. Filled out from reference TRBV19 and TRBJ2-3, the complete variable domain reads DGGITQSPKYLFRKEGQNVTLSCEQNLNHDAMYWYRQDPGQGLRLIYYSQIVNDFQKGDIAEGYSVSREKKESFPLTVTSAQKNPTAFYLCASRQPIAGGTDTQYFGPGTRLTVL.

This clone was observed a handful of times. J is TRBJ2-1 and V is TRBV7-6, with TRBD2 matching over 10 bases. CDR1 and CDR2 (germline): SGHVS, FNYEAQ. V shed 5 bases and J 2 bases; nucleotides not matched to a gene: 12. This CDR3 contains 18 residues. The CDR3 loop reads CASSPQASGGPPYNEQFF. CDR3 DNA sequence: TGTGCCAGCAGCCCCCAGGCTAGCGGGGGCCCGCCCTACAATGAGCAGTTCTTC.

The chain employs TRBV27 and TRBJ2-3, with 7 positions matching TRBD1. The V gene end was trimmed by 4 bases and the J gene end by 1 base; junction bases not matched to a gene: 2. CDR3 length: 14 amino acids. The V gene's germline CDR1 is MNHEY and CDR2 SMNVEV (reference sequence). CDR3 sequence reads: CASSSQGRTDTQYF. The DNA of the CDR3 is TGTGCCAGCAGTTCACAGGGGCGCACAGATACGCAGTATTTT.

The V call is TRBV9, the J call TRBJ2-1; 11 nucleotides align to TRBD1. Trimming took 0 bases from V and 1 from J; bases not matched to a gene: 9. This CDR3 is built from 19 residues. Germline V gene data show CDR1 as SGDLS and CDR2 as YYNGEE. DNA for the CDR3: TGTGCCAGCAGCGTAGTTGATGTTGGACAGGGGGCTTCCTACAATGAGCAGTTCTTC. Amino acids: CASSVVDVGQGASYNEQFF.

This clone was recorded only once. This chain's CDR3 is CASSFQVGGTYEQYF. DNA for the CDR3: TGTGCCAGCAGTTTTCAAGTTGGGGGCACCTACGAGCAGTACTTC. The V and J genes are TRBV28 and TRBJ2-7; D is possibly TRBD1 (6 bases). The germline CDR1 and CDR2 sequences are MDHEN and SYDVKM. This CDR3 spans 15 amino acids. V was shortened by 3 bases and J by 2 bases, with 14 bases between the two germline ends.

This clone was detected only once. V gene TRBV7-9 combines with J gene TRBJ2-5; TRBD1 matches 7 bases. V lost 4 bases and J lost 5; bases outside the gene matches: 7. Germline V CDR1 and CDR2: SEHNR, FQNEAQ (reference sequence). This CDR3 spans 14 amino acids. The CDR3 spells CASSSPNRGETQYF. CDR3 in DNA: TGTGCCAGCAGCTCCCCGAACAGGGGTGAGACCCAGTACTTC.

The rearrangement joins TRBV2 to TRBJ2-1; TRBD2 matches 11 bases. Germline CDR1 and CDR2: SNHLY and FYNNEI. V lost 1 base to trimming and J lost 8 bases; unmatched junction nucleotides: 4. CDR3 length: 15 amino acids. CDR3 nucleotide sequence: TGTGCCAGCAGTGAAGGTCTAGCGGGAGGCTATGAGCAGTTCTTC. Amino acid sequence: CASSEGLAGGYEQFF.

The J gene is TRBJ1-2, the V gene TRBV15, with 7 positions matching TRBD1. Germline CDR1 and CDR2: LNHNV and YYDKDF (reference sequence). V was clipped by 1 base and J by 2 bases; unmatched bases: 4. CDR3 length: 15 amino acids. The CDR3 here is CATSRVSTGNYGYTF. As DNA, the CDR3 is TGTGCCACCAGCAGAGTGTCGACAGGGAACTATGGCTACACCTTC.

This chain connects TRBV19 to TRBJ1-1; a possible D gene is TRBD1 (6 bases). Per the germline V gene, CDR1 is LNHDA and CDR2 is SQIVND (reference sequence). This CDR3 has 13 residues. The germline V and J ends were trimmed by 9 bases and 5 bases, with 16 bases remaining between them. CDR3 residues: CASQMGGLTEAFF. The CDR3 DNA sequence: TGTGCCAGCCAAATGGGGGGGCTGACTGAAGCTTTCTTT.

The sample holds one count of this clone. This chain uses TRBV2 with TRBJ1-5; D gene uncertain. This CDR3 contains 13 residues. Between the trimmed V and J ends, which lost 7 bases and 6 bases, there was a span of 13 bases. The germline CDR1 and CDR2 sequences are SNHLY and FYNNEI. Here the CDR3 DNA reads TGTGCCAGCAACCCCCGGGTGGGTCAGCCCCAGCATTTT. Its translation is CASNPRVGQPQHF. The full variable domain, completed using reference TRBV2 and TRBJ1-5, is EPEVTQTPSHQVTQMGQEVILRCVPISNHLYFYWYRQILGQKVEFLVSFYNNEISEKSEIFDDQFSVERPDGSNFTLKIRSTKLEDSAMYFCASNPRVGQPQHFGDGTRLSIL.

Points on this clone: The sample holds other DNA sequences that translate to the same CDR3. The chain joins TRBV5-1 to TRBJ2-5, with TRBD1 matching over 8 bases. This CDR3 has 14 residues. V shed 0 bases, J shed 5 bases, and the junction held 3 bases outside the gene matches. Per the germline V gene, CDR1 is SGHRS and CDR2 is YFSETQ. CDR3 DNA: TGCGCCAGCAGCTTGGACAGGGGGTTTGAGACCCAGTACTTC. Protein: CASSLDRGFETQYF.

The rearrangement uses TRBV19 and TRBJ2-3; 14 bases are a match to TRBD2. CDR3 length: 16 amino acids. After removal of 7 bases from V and 6 bases from J, the junction contained 9 bases not matched to a gene. Germline V gene lookup returns CDR1 LNHDA and CDR2 SQIVND (reference sequence). The CDR3 is CASTQTSGGELDTQYF. The CDR3 DNA reads TGTGCCAGTACTCAGACTAGCGGGGGGGAACTGGATACGCAGTATTTT.

Sample share makes this clone medium-sized. The V gene is TRBV28, the J gene TRBJ1-5, with TRBD1 matching 7 bases. CDR1 MDHEN and CDR2 SYDVKM come from the germline V gene. CDR3 length equals 15 residues. Trimming removed 6 bases from V and 3 bases from J; junction bases left unmatched: 8. The CDR3 here is CASRVTGLFNQPQHF. The CDR3 DNA is TGTGCCAGCAGGGTGACAGGGCTCTTCAATCAGCCCCAGCATTTT.

This clone was recorded only once. The chain carries TRBV28 and TRBJ1-2; 9 positions match TRBD1. The germline V gene encodes CDR1 MDHEN and CDR2 SYDVKM. With V trimmed by 4 bases and J by 6 bases, 18 bases remained unmatched. This CDR3 is built from 18 residues. The CDR3 DNA follows: TGTGCCAGCAGTTCTATTATGGAATGGACAGGGGACGGGCATGGCTACACCTTC. It encodes CASSSIMEWTGDGHGYTF.

This rearrangement joins TRBV18 to TRBJ1-2; no clear D gene. CDR3 length: 15 amino acids. V was clipped by 0 bases and J by 5 bases, with 13 bases between them. Germline CDR1 and CDR2: KGHSH and LQKENI. CDR3 nucleotide sequence: TGTGCCAGCTCACCACCAATCCTCACGGTTTATGGCTACACCTTC. It codes for CASSPPILTVYGYTF.

CDR3 amino acids: CAWTPSGLADHRNTQYF. For the CDR3, the DNA is TGTGCCTGGACCCCCTCGGGATTAGCGGACCATCGTAATACGCAGTATTTT. This rearrangement joins TRBV30 to TRBJ2-3, with D maybe TRBD2 (6 bases). The V gene's germline CDR1 is GTSNPN and CDR2 SVGIG (reference sequence). V was pared by 4 bases and J by 7 bases, with 27 bases between. The CDR3 totals 17 residues.

This chain links TRBV6-5 with TRBJ1-1; D not resolved. The germline gives CDR1 MNHEY, CDR2 SVGAGI. Trimming removed 2 bases from V and 1 base from J, with 8 bases in between. The CDR3 totals 14 residues. The CDR3 DNA reads as TGTGCCAGCAGTTACGAGGAGGGGAACACTGAAGCTTTCTTT. Translation: CASSYEEGNTEAFF.

Details on this clone: Other DNA sequences in this specimen translate into the identical CDR3. This chain joins TRBV19 and TRBJ1-1, with TRBD1 identical over 8 bases. CDR3 length equals 12 residues. V trimming: 9 bases; J trimming: 4 bases; junction bases outside the gene matches: 4. CDR1 is LNHDA, CDR2 SQIVND, per germline (reference sequence). In DNA form, the CDR3 reads TGTGCCAGCCGCACAGGGGGCACTGAAGCTTTCTTT. The encoded protein is CASRTGGTEAFF.

The V call is TRBV7-2, the J call TRBJ2-7, with D possibly matching TRBD1 (5 bases). The CDR3 has 14 residues. Germline-derived CDR1 and CDR2 are SGHTA and FQGNSA. With 1 base removed from V and 0 bases from J, the gap between germline ends came to 7 bases. The CDR3 DNA sequence: TGTGCCAGCAGCTTAGGACAGTTCTCCTACGAGCAGTACTTC. Translating gives CASSLGQFSYEQYF.

The CDR3 loop is CSVKGDRSSYNEQFF. The CDR3 nucleotides read TGCAGCGTTAAGGGAGACAGGAGCTCCTACAATGAGCAGTTCTTC. The gene calls are TRBV29-1 and TRBJ2-1; perhaps TRBD1 as D (6 bases). The CDR3 sequence is 15 residues long. Germline CDR1 is SQVTM and CDR2 is ANQGSEA. V was clipped by 5 bases and J by 0 bases, with 14 bases between them.

This sequence joins TRBV5-1 and TRBJ2-1, with D perhaps TRBD1 (6 bases). Germline CDR1 is SGHRS and CDR2 is YFSETQ. Trimming cost V 4 bases and J 4 bases, with 21 bases left between them. The CDR3 spans 17 residues. The CDR3 DNA follows: TGCGCCAGCAGCATATCATGGGGGCGCGAGGGGTACAATGAGCAGTTCTTC. It specifies CASSISWGREGYNEQFF.

The chain uses TRBV5-4 and TRBJ1-2; 8 positions agree with TRBD1. Trimming at V came to 4 bases and at J to 7 bases, leaving 9 bases not matched to a gene. This CDR3 has 14 amino acids. The germline V gene has CDR1 SGHNT and CDR2 YYREEE (reference sequence). CDR3 DNA sequence: TGTGCCAGCAGCGGACAGGGAAATCTGGTTGGCTACACCTTC. The encoded protein is CASSGQGNLVGYTF. Together with reference TRBV5-4 and TRBJ1-2, the CDR3 gives the full variable domain: ETGVTQSPTHLIKTRGQQVTLRCSSQSGHNTVSWYQQALGQGPQFIFQYYREEENGRGNFPPRFSGLQFPNYSSELNVNALELDDSALYLCASSGQGNLVGYTFGSGTRLTVV.

The chain has TRBV12-5 and TRBJ1-4; 8 bases are shared with TRBD1. In germline, CDR1 is LGHNT, CDR2 FRNRAP. The trim removed 9 bases at V and 4 bases at J, leaving 16 bases unmatched. The CDR3 extends over 17 amino acids. CDR3 nucleotides: TGTGCTAGGCCCCCTACAGGGGGACATCTAAATAATGAAAAACTGTTTTTT. Protein: CARPPTGGHLNNEKLFF.

The V call is TRBV28, the J call TRBJ2-5; D not resolved. V lost 2 bases, J lost 1 base, and 5 bases lay in between. CDR3 length: 13 residues. Germline-derived CDR1 and CDR2 are MDHEN and SYDVKM. DNA of the CDR3: TGTGCCAGCAGTTTAGGCCGCCAAGAGACCCAGTACTTC. It encodes CASSLGRQETQYF.

The chain recombines TRBV6-1 with TRBJ1-4; no reliable D call. V was clipped by 7 bases and J by 7 bases, with 13 bases between them. The germline gives CDR1 MNHNS, CDR2 SASEGT. This CDR3 region has 13 residues. This chain's CDR3 is CASMKAAPEKLFF. The CDR3 DNA sequence: TGTGCCAGCATGAAAGCGGCCCCTGAAAAACTGTTTTTT.

The V and J genes are TRBV11-2 and TRBJ1-3; D possibly corresponds to TRBD1 (5 bases). The V end lost 5 bases, the J end lost 1 base, and 15 bases lay between the germline ends. The germline V gene encodes CDR1 SGHAT and CDR2 FQNNGV. This CDR3 is built from 16 residues. The CDR3 bases are TGTGCCAGCAGCACCCGGAAACAGGCTTCTGGAAACACCATATATTTT. Encoded protein: CASSTRKQASGNTIYF.

This clone was recorded a few times. The rearrangement joins TRBV11-1 to TRBJ2-7; D is unresolved. The CDR3 extends over 13 amino acids. Deletions cut 0 bases from V and 2 bases from J, with 5 bases between. Germline V lookup: CDR1 SGHAT, CDR2 FQDESV (reference sequence). CDR3 amino acids: CASSLAATYEQYF. Written as DNA, the CDR3 is TGTGCCAGCAGCTTAGCGGCCACCTACGAGCAGTACTTC.